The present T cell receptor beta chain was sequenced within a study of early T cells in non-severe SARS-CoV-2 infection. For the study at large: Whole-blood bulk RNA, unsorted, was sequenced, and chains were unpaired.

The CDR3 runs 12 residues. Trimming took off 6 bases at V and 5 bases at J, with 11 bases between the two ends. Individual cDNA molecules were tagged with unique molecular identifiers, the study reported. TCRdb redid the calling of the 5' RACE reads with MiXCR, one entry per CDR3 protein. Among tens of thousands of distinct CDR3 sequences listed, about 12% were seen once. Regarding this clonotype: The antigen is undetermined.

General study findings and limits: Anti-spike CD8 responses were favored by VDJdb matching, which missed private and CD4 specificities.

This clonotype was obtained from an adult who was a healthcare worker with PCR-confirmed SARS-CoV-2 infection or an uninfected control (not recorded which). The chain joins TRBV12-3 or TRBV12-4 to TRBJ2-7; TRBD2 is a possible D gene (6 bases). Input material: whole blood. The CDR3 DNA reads TGTGCCAGCAGCAATAGCGGCAACGAGCAGTACTTC. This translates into CASSNSGNEQYF.